The clone carrying this T cell receptor (beta chain) occurred many times. The antigen is undetermined. The data derive from a study of neurological immune-mediated disorders. At the level of the study: Of approximately 35 multiple sclerosis patients, approximately 31 were relapsing-remitting and 3 secondary progressive.

Study results and caveats: Expansion of TCR clones was greatest in HTLV-1-associated myelopathy and smallest in multiple sclerosis, where it fell below that of healthy controls.

TCRdb reanalysed the 5' RACE reads using MiXCR and keeps one entry per CDR3 protein. Here the sample spans approximately 86,000 distinct CDR3 sequences, 2% to 3% being singletons. Germline loops: CDR1 SEHNR, CDR2 FQNEAQ (reference sequence). The CDR3 contains 16 residues. V dropped 0 bases and J dropped 2 bases, with 11 bases sitting between them. The unsorted libraries had their origin in 2 million PBMCs stored at -80 C. The TCR sequence derives from a woman aged 30 to 39 with multiple sclerosis. The rearrangement joins TRBV7-9 to TRBJ2-1; unclear D gene. The sequencing input was PBMCs. CDR3 sequence reads: CASSLAGRYPYNEQFF. Written as DNA, the CDR3 is TGTGCCAGCAGCTTAGCAGGTAGATACCCCTACAATGAGCAGTTCTTC.